A single TCR beta chain is shown here with its context. The target antigen is unknown. Atypia-free lung next to the tumor was sampled at least 2 cm from its margin. Sequencing was performed with immunoSEQ multiplex PCR; in TCRdb, only in-frame clones are kept and a portion is missing. The sample includes 3,000 or so clones, roughly 22% of them seen just once. The data are from a study of T cells in localized non-small cell lung cancer. General study findings and limits: Only one tumor region was sequenced, so heterogeneity remains possible. There were a median roughly 60 of the top 100 tumor clones appearing in adjacent lung. In uninvolved adjacent lung, T cell clonality reached its highest value, exceeding tumor.

This TCR derives from a man aged 40 to 69 with stage III squamous cell lung carcinoma. Sequences were derived from normal lung tissue next to the tumor, sampled before any cancer treatment.

This CDR3 is CASSPPGELAQYF. The CDR3 nucleotides are TGTGCCAGCTCACCCCCAGGTGAGCTAGCCCAGTACTTC. V usage is TRBV18 and J usage is TRBJ2-5; D call uncertain. V lost 3 bases, J lost 9 bases, and 14 bases lay in between. The CDR3 sequence is 13 residues long. From germline, CDR1 is KGHSH and CDR2 LQKENI.